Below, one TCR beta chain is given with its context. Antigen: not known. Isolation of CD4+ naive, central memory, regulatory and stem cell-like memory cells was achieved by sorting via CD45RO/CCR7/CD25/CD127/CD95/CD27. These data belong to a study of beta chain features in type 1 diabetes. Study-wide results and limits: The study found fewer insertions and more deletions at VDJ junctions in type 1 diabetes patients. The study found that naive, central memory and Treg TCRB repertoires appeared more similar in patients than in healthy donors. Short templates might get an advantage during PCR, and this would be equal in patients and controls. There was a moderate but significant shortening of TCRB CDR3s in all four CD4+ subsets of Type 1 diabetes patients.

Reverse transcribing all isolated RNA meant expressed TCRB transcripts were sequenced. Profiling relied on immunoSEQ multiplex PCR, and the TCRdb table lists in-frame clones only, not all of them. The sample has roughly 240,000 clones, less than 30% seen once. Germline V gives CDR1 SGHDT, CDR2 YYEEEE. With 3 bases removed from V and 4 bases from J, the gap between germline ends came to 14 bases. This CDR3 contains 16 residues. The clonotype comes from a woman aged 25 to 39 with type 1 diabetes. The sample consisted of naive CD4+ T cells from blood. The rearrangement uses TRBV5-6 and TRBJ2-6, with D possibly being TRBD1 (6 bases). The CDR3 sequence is CASSSRGYRGANVLTF. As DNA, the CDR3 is TGTGCCAGCAGCTCGAGGGGGTACAGGGGGGCCAACGTCCTGACTTTC.